What follows are 29 T cell receptor beta chains derived from one specimen sequenced in a study of T cell changes during pregnancy in multiple sclerosis. TCRdb keeps only in-frame clones here, not all; method: immunoSEQ multiplex PCR. The profile shows roughly 32,000 clones, roughly nine tenths of them singletons. The sequences come from CD8+ T cells from peripheral blood mononuclear cells, collected in the second trimester of pregnancy. These receptor sequences come from a female donor in good health, enrolled as a control in a pregnancy study.

This clone was detected only once. CDR3 in DNA: TGTGCCAGTAGTATAGTGACTACCTTTAGCTGGCCAGATACGCAGTATTTT. It encodes CASSIVTTFSWPDTQYF. The chain recombines TRBV19 with TRBJ2-3; D perhaps matches TRBD2 (5 bases). Trimming left V 1 base short and J 4 bases short, with 18 bases between. This CDR3 has 17 residues. The germline V gene encodes CDR1 LNHDA and CDR2 SQIVND (reference sequence).

CDR3 protein: CASSLGRTAGNTIYF. CDR3 DNA: TGTGCCAGCAGCTTAGGCCGGACAGCTGGAAACACCATATATTTT. The genes are TRBV11-3 and TRBJ1-3; D is perhaps TRBD1 (6 bases). Germline V gives CDR1 SGHNT, CDR2 YENEEA. The CDR3 sequence is 15 residues long. V was clipped by 1 base and J by 2 bases, with 9 bases between them.

The table lists this clone with a few counts. This chain links TRBV7-9 with TRBJ2-7, with TRBD1 matching over 7 bases. The CDR3 consists of 13 residues. The germline CDR1 and CDR2 sequences are SEHNR and FQNEAQ (reference sequence). The V segment lost 5 bases and the J segment 5 bases; nucleotides outside the gene matches: 6. Written as DNA, the CDR3 is TGTGCCAGCAGCCCCGCGAGGGGGCACGAGCAGTACTTC. Residues: CASSPARGHEQYF.

This chain connects TRBV7-2 to TRBJ2-7, with 10 bases fitting TRBD1. J was trimmed by 5 bases and V by 3 bases; bases with no gene match: 4. Germline V CDR1 and CDR2: SGHTA, FQGNSA. The CDR3 runs 14 residues. CDR3 loop: CASSLGQGPHEQYF. The CDR3 coding sequence is TGTGCCAGCAGCTTGGGACAGGGGCCCCACGAGCAGTACTTC.

This chain uses TRBV19 with TRBJ1-5, with TRBD1 matching 7 bases. The V segment lost 6 bases and the J segment 7 bases; nucleotides outside the gene matches: 12. The CDR3 consists of 15 residues. In germline, CDR1 is LNHDA, CDR2 SQIVND (reference sequence). This chain's CDR3 is CASSNRQGLAQPQHF. CDR3 bases: TGTGCCAGTAGCAACCGACAGGGCTTGGCCCAGCCCCAGCATTTT.

This chain connects TRBV4-2 to TRBJ2-1; 13 nucleotides align to TRBD2. This CDR3 is built from 17 residues. Trimming cost V 6 bases and J 4 bases; bases outside gene matches: 9. Germline V gene lookup returns CDR1 LGHNA and CDR2 YNFKEQ. The CDR3, as DNA: TGTGCCAGCAGTCGCAAACCGGGACTAGCGGGGTACAATGAGCAGTTCTTC. Translating it yields CASSRKPGLAGYNEQFF.

V and J are TRBV5-1 and TRBJ2-7; 10 bases fit TRBD2. CDR3 length: 15 residues. Losses at the gene ends were 0 bases for V and 5 bases for J; bases not matched to a gene: 5. Germline loops: CDR1 SGHRS, CDR2 YFSETQ. The CDR3 protein is CASSLESGGADEQYF. The CDR3 bases are TGCGCCAGCAGCTTGGAAAGCGGGGGGGCCGACGAGCAGTACTTC.

This clone was seen a handful of times. The V gene is TRBV7-2, the J gene TRBJ2-2; TRBD1 aligns across 7 bases. Germline lookup yields CDR1 SGHTA and CDR2 FQGNSA. This CDR3 region has 17 residues. J was trimmed by 5 bases and V by 7 bases; bases with no gene match: 16. The CDR3 coding sequence is TGTGCCAGCACCAGGGGGTCGGGGTTTGCTGCGACCGGGGAGCTGTTTTTT. Protein sequence: CASTRGSGFAATGELFF.

This chain connects TRBV12-5 to TRBJ1-4; D unresolved. V was shortened by 4 bases and J by 6 bases, with 9 bases between the two germline ends. The CDR3 loop spans 13 amino acids. Germline-derived CDR1 and CDR2 are LGHNT and FRNRAP. CDR3 sequence (DNA): TGTGCTAGTGGTTCCCCCTTAGATGAAAAACTGTTTTTT. It codes for CASGSPLDEKLFF.

The chain uses TRBV5-8 and TRBJ1-2; D perhaps matches TRBD1 (5 bases). Trimming shortened V by 2 bases and J by 1 base, and 12 bases separated the two germline ends. The germline V gene encodes CDR1 SGHTS and CDR2 YDEGEE. This CDR3 is built from 15 residues. DNA for the CDR3: TGTGCCAGCAGCTTACTACAGGACCTTAACTATGGCTACACCTTC. Protein product: CASSLLQDLNYGYTF.

The rearrangement links TRBV5-1 to TRBJ1-1; 8 positions match TRBD1. Trimming at V came to 0 bases and at J to 5 bases, leaving 6 bases not matched to a gene. Germline V gene lookup returns CDR1 SGHRS and CDR2 YFSETQ. This CDR3 region has 15 residues. In nucleotides, the CDR3 is TGCGCCAGCAGCTTGGAACAGGGGGGTGGTACTGAAGCTTTCTTT. Translating gives CASSLEQGGGTEAFF.

V gene TRBV7-9 combines with J gene TRBJ2-5; 10 bases are shared with TRBD1. The CDR3 runs to 19 residues. Trimming took 5 bases from V and 2 from J; bases not matched to a gene: 17. Germline CDR1 SEHNR, CDR2 FQNEAQ (reference sequence). The CDR3 DNA is TGTGCCAGCAGCACACCGGGACAGGGGTTTTACGCTCCTCAAGAGACCCAGTACTTC. Its protein product is CASSTPGQGFYAPQETQYF.

The rearrangement links TRBV6-6 to TRBJ1-1, with D possibly TRBD1 on 5 matching bases. V was trimmed by 2 bases and J by 0 bases, leaving 10 bases between them. The CDR3 sequence is 15 residues long. Germline V gene data show CDR1 as MNHNY and CDR2 as SVGAGI (reference sequence). The CDR3 protein is CASSYARGLNTEAFF. Written as DNA, the CDR3 is TGTGCCAGCAGTTACGCTAGGGGCTTGAACACTGAAGCTTTCTTT.

CDR3 sequence: CASSLELFGTSGGPRQFF. The CDR3, as DNA: TGTGCCAGCAGCTTAGAATTGTTTGGGACTAGCGGGGGCCCAAGACAGTTCTTC. This chain joins TRBV7-6 and TRBJ2-1; 14 bases agree with TRBD2. V lost 1 base, J lost 13 bases, and 15 bases stayed unmatched. This CDR3 region has 18 residues. Germline CDR1 SGHVS, CDR2 FNYEAQ.

V is TRBV4-3 and J is TRBJ2-3; 9 bases map to TRBD1. Trimming took 3 bases from V and 2 from J; bases not matched to a gene: 6. Germline lookup yields CDR1 LGHNA and CDR2 YSLEER. The CDR3 loop spans 16 amino acids. The CDR3 DNA sequence: TGCGCCAGCAGCCAGTCCGGGACAGGGTCCACAGATACGCAGTATTTT. Amino acid sequence: CASSQSGTGSTDTQYF.

The CDR3: CASSSGIQYPDTQYF. In DNA form, the CDR3 reads TGTGCCAGCAGCTCCGGGATCCAGTACCCAGATACGCAGTATTTT. The V call is TRBV7-9, the J call TRBJ2-3; D may be TRBD2 (5 bases). V was clipped by 4 bases and J by 4 bases, with 15 bases between them. The V gene's germline CDR1 is SEHNR and CDR2 FQNEAQ (reference sequence). The CDR3 spans 15 residues.

The chain combines TRBV4-3 with TRBJ2-3; 8 positions match TRBD2. Looked up from germline, CDR1 is LGHNA and CDR2 is YSLEER. Trimming at V came to 2 bases and at J to 4 bases, leaving 11 bases not matched to a gene. The CDR3 has 17 residues. CDR3 protein: CASSQKTSGGGADTQYF. The CDR3 DNA follows: TGCGCCAGCAGCCAAAAGACAAGCGGGGGTGGAGCAGATACGCAGTATTTT.

This clone has just one count. The chain carries TRBV4-3 and TRBJ2-2, with 7 nucleotides matching TRBD1. Losses at the gene ends were 5 bases for V and 3 bases for J; bases not matched to a gene: 6. The length of the CDR3 is 15 residues. Germline V gene data show CDR1 as LGHNA and CDR2 as YSLEER. CDR3 amino acids: CASSEGQLDTGELFF. CDR3 nucleotide sequence: TGCGCCAGCAGCGAGGGACAGTTGGACACCGGGGAGCTGTTTTTT.

The chain is built from TRBV5-4 and TRBJ1-2; D might be TRBD1 (5 bases). CDR1 is SGHNT, CDR2 YYREEE, per germline (reference sequence). Trimming removed 4 bases at V and 4 bases at J, with 20 bases between. The CDR3 is 16 residues long. CDR3: CASSADGGAGSYGYTF. The CDR3 region has the DNA TGTGCCAGCAGCGCGGATGGAGGGGCGGGGAGCTATGGCTACACCTTC.

The gene calls are TRBV30 and TRBJ2-7, with TRBD1 matching over 7 bases. Germline V gene lookup returns CDR1 GTSNPN and CDR2 SVGIG (reference sequence). The CDR3 length is 16 residues. V shed 0 bases and J 1 base; nucleotides not matched to a gene: 9. The chain's CDR3 is CAWSVRIGGGSYEQYF. The DNA of the CDR3 is TGTGCCTGGAGTGTACGAATAGGGGGCGGATCCTACGAGCAGTACTTC. Full variable domain (missing parts from reference TRBV30 and TRBJ2-7): SQTIHQWPATLVQPVGSPLSLECTVEGTSNPNLYWYRQAAGRGLQLLFYSVGIGQISSEVPQNLSASRPQDRQFILSSKKLLLSDSGFYLCAWSVRIGGGSYEQYFGPGTRLTVT.

V is TRBV5-1 and J is TRBJ2-3; D not certain. The V and J ends lost 0 bases and 4 bases respectively, with 3 bases between them. The CDR3 extends over 12 amino acids. CDR1 and CDR2 from the germline V gene are SGHRS and YFSETQ. This chain's CDR3 is CASSLAPDTQYF. The CDR3 DNA is TGCGCCAGCAGCTTGGCTCCAGATACGCAGTATTTT.

The chain has TRBV5-4 and TRBJ2-6, with unresolved D. The CDR3 has 15 residues. Germline CDR1 is SGHNT and CDR2 is YYREEE (reference sequence). V lost 3 bases to trimming and J lost 0 bases, with 7 bases between them. The CDR3 protein is CASSSSRSGANVLTF. As DNA, the CDR3 is TGTGCCAGCAGCTCTAGTCGCTCTGGGGCCAACGTCCTGACTTTC.

The chain recombines TRBV2 with TRBJ1-1; the D is unclear. Looked up from germline, CDR1 is SNHLY and CDR2 is FYNNEI. Trimming stripped 7 bases from V and 0 bases from J, with 15 bases between. CDR3 length: 15 residues. CDR3 amino acids: CASTKGGLMNTEAFF. CDR3 nucleotide sequence: TGTGCCAGCACCAAAGGTGGACTGATGAACACTGAAGCTTTCTTT.

The chain joins TRBV11-3 to TRBJ1-1, with 8 bases fitting TRBD1. The germline V gene encodes CDR1 SGHNT and CDR2 YENEEA. Trimming took 1 base from V and 4 from J; bases not matched to a gene: 2. The CDR3 extends over 14 amino acids. In DNA form, the CDR3 reads TGTGCCAGCAGCTTAGTGCAGGGGGCCACTGAAGCTTTCTTT. Its protein product is CASSLVQGATEAFF.

The chain recombines TRBV14 with TRBJ2-7, with TRBD1 matching over 11 bases. Trimming cost V 4 bases and J 5 bases; bases outside gene matches: 7. The CDR3 sequence is 15 residues long. Germline V lookup: CDR1 SGHDN, CDR2 FVKESK. CDR3 in amino acids: CASSPSGTGGHEQYF. The CDR3, as DNA: TGTGCCAGCAGCCCTTCCGGGACAGGGGGTCACGAGCAGTACTTC. Variable domain in full (rest from reference TRBV14 and TRBJ2-7): EAGVTQFPSHSVIEKGQTVTLRCDPISGHDNLYWYRRVMGKEIKFLLHFVKESKQDESGMPNNRFLAERTGGTYSTLKVQPAELEDSGVYFCASSPSGTGGHEQYFGPGTRLTVT.

The chain employs TRBV5-6 and TRBJ2-7; 10 positions agree with TRBD1. Germline CDR1 SGHDT, CDR2 YYEEEE. The CDR3 spans 14 residues. The junction had 4 bases not matched to a gene; V was cut back by 3 bases and J by 4 bases. The CDR3 protein is CASSWTGGVYEQYF. CDR3 nucleotides: TGTGCCAGCAGCTGGACAGGGGGAGTTTACGAGCAGTACTTC.

The chain carries TRBV5-6 and TRBJ2-1; 8 nucleotides line up with TRBD2. CDR1 SGHDT and CDR2 YYEEEE come from the germline V gene. V lost 1 base and J lost 8; bases outside the gene matches: 8. The CDR3 length is 15 residues. CDR3 DNA sequence: TGTGCCAGCAGCTTGATACGCGGGGGGATCCATGAGCAGTTCTTC. Encoded protein: CASSLIRGGIHEQFF.

V is TRBV5-4 and J is TRBJ1-2, with 12 nucleotides matching TRBD1. With V trimmed by 4 bases and J by 5 bases, 12 bases remained unmatched. Germline-derived CDR1 and CDR2 are SGHNT and YYREEE (reference sequence). The CDR3 is made up of 17 amino acids. The CDR3 here is CASSPTPGTGGDYGYTF. DNA for the CDR3: TGTGCCAGCAGCCCCACACCAGGGACAGGGGGCGATTATGGCTACACCTTC.

The chain couples TRBV4-3 to TRBJ2-7; 11 nucleotides match TRBD1. Germline loops: CDR1 LGHNA, CDR2 YSLEER. The ends lost 4 bases at V and 7 bases at J; junction bases unmatched: 6. CDR3 length: 14 amino acids. The CDR3 DNA reads TGCGCCAGCAGCCGCGGACAGGGGGCGGAAGAGCAGTACTTC. It is translated as CASSRGQGAEEQYF.